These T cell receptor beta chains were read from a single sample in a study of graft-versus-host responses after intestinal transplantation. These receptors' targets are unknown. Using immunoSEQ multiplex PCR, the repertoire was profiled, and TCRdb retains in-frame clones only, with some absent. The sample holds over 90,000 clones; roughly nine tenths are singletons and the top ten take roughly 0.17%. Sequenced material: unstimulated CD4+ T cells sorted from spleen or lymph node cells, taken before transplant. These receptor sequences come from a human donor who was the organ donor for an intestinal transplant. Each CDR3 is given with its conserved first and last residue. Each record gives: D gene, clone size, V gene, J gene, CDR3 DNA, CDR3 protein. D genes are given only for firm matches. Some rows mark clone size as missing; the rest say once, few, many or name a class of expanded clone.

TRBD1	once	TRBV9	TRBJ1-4	TGTGCCAGCAGCACGGGACAGTCACACTCCCAACTGTTTTTT	CASSTGQSHSQLFF
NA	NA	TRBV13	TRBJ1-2	TGTGCCAGCAGCCGCTCTGGGCCCAACTATGGCTACACCTTC	CASSRSGPNYGYTF
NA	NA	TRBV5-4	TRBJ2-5	TGTGCCAGCAGCTTGATTCAGGGAGGTGGAGAGACCCAGTACTTC	CASSLIQGGGETQYF
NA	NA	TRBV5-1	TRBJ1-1	TGCGCCAGCAGAAACAGGGCGGCCTTGAACACTGAAGCTTTCTTT	CASRNRAALNTEAFF
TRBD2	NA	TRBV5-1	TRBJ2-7	TGCGCCAGCAGCTTGGTGCTGGGGGGGGAATCCTACGAGCAGTACTTC	CASSLVLGGESYEQYF
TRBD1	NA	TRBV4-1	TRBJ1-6	TGCGCCAGCAGCCAATACGACAGCAGGACAGGGGTTAATTCCCCCCTCCACTTT	CASSQYDSRTGVNSPLHF
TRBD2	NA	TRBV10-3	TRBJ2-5	TGTGCCATCAGTGAGCTAGCGGGGGCCCTCCAAGAGACCCAGTACTTC	CAISELAGALQETQYF
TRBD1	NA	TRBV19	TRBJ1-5	TGTGCCAGTAGTATGGGACAGGGGGCTCTTAGCAATCAGCCCCAGCATTTT	CASSMGQGALSNQPQHF
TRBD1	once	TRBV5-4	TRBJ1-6	TGTGCCAGCAGCAGGGGAGGGACAGGGGGCGGATCACCCCTCCACTTT	CASSRGGTGGGSPLHF
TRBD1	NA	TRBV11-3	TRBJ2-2	TGTGCCAGCAGCCCGGGACAGGGGAACACCGGGGAGCTGTTTTTT	CASSPGQGNTGELFF
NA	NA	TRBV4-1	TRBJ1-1	TGCGCCAGCAGCCAAAATCAGGTAATGAACACTGAAGCTTTCTTT	CASSQNQVMNTEAFF
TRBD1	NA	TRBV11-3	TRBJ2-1	TGTGCCAGCAGCACCGGGACAGGTAATGAGCAGTTCTTC	CASSTGTGNEQFF
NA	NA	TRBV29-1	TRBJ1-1	TGCAGCGTTGAAGAAAAGGGGGGAGGGACTGAAGCTTTCTTT	CSVEEKGGGTEAFF
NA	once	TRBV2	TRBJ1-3	TGTGCCAGCAGCCTCCCCTCTGGAAACACCATATATTTT	CASSLPSGNTIYF
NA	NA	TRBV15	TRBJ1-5	TGTGCCACCAGCACGCAGGGCGTCAATCAGCCCCAGCATTTT	CATSTQGVNQPQHF
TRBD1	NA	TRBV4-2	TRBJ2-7	TGTGCCAGCAGCCAAGTTCGCCGGACAGGGTATGCAACCTACGAGCAGTACTTC	CASSQVRRTGYATYEQYF
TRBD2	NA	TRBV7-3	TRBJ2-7	TGTGCCAGCAGCCGGGGAGGGTCAGACTACGAGCAGTACTTC	CASSRGGSDYEQYF
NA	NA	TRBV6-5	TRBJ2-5	TGTGCCAGCAGTTACTCTAAGGTCATGAGGTCGACCCAGTACTTC	CASSYSKVMRSTQYF
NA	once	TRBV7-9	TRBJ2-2	TGTGCCAGCAGCCGTCAGAGGACCGGGGAGCTGTTTTTT	CASSRQRTGELFF
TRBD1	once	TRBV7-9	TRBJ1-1	TGTGCCAGCAGCTTAGGGGTAGGGACAGCAACTGAAGCTTTCTTT	CASSLGVGTATEAFF
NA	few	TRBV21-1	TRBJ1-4	TGTGCCAGCAGCAAAGGCCCAGGTGGGTCAACTAATGAAAAACTGTTTTTT	CASSKGPGGSTNEKLFF
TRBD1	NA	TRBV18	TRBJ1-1	TGTGCCAGCTCACCAGCTACAGGGGCGGTTAACACTGAAGCTTTCTTT	CASSPATGAVNTEAFF
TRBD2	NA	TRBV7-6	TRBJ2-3	TGTGCCAGCAGCTTACGGGCGGGAGCCACAGATACGCAGTATTTT	CASSLRAGATDTQYF
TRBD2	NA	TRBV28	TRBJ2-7	TGTGCCAGTGCGGGGGGACCTTCCTACGAGCAGTACTTC	CASAGGPSYEQYF
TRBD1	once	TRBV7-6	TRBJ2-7	TGTGCCAGCAGCTTAGGACAGGGGACCAACGAGCAGTACTTC	CASSLGQGTNEQYF
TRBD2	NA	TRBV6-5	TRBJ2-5	TGTGCCAGCAAGCGGGGGGAGACCCAGTACTTC	CASKRGETQYF
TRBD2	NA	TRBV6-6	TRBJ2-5	TGTGCCAGCACTTTGGTAGCGGGGGGGCCACGGGAGACCCAGTACTTC	CASTLVAGGPRETQYF
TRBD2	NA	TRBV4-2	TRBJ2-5	TGTGCCAGCAGCCAAGCACTAGCGCTGGAGACCCAGTACTTC	CASSQALALETQYF
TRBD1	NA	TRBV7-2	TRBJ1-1	TGTGCCAGCAGCTTCAGTAACAGGGGCGAAGCTTTCTTT	CASSFSNRGEAFF
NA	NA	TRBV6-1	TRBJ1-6	TGTGCCAGCAGTGAAGCAAATTCAGTCAGGGGACCGTCCCTTAATTCACCCCTCCACTTT	CASSEANSVRGPSLNSPLHF
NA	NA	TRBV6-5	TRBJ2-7	TGTGCCAGCAGCCGAAACCCCGCGGGGGCCCCCGAGCAGTACTTC	CASSRNPAGAPEQYF
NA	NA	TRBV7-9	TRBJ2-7	TGTGCCAGCAGCTCGCCAAGTGGACTCAACTACGAGCAGTACTTC	CASSSPSGLNYEQYF
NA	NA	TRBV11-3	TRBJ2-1	TGTGCCAGCAGCATCGGGGGCTCCTACAATGAGCAGTTCTTC	CASSIGGSYNEQFF
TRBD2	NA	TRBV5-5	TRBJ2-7	TGTGCCAGCAGCTTCGGCCTAGCGGGCTCCTACGAGCAGTACTTC	CASSFGLAGSYEQYF
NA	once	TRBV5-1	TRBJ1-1	TGCGCCAGCAGCTTGGGGGTACGGGACACTGAAGCTTTCTTT	CASSLGVRDTEAFF
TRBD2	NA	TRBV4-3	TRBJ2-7	TGCGCCAGCAGCCGAATCCAATTAGCGGGGGATGTCTACGAGCAGTACTTC	CASSRIQLAGDVYEQYF
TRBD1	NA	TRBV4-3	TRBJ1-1	TGCGCCAGCAGCCAAGGTTCTGGCAGGGGGAGCGGGACTGAAGCTTTCTTT	CASSQGSGRGSGTEAFF
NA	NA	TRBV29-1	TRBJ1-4	TGCAGCGTTGTGCGCCAGGGTAATGAAAAACTGTTTTTT	CSVVRQGNEKLFF
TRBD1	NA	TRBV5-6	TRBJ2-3	TGTGCCAGCAGCGTCGACAGGGGCCCCTTCATAGATACGCAGTATTTT	CASSVDRGPFIDTQYF
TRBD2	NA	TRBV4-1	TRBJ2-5	TGCGCCAGCAGCCCGGGGGGGACTAGCGAGACCCAGTACTTC	CASSPGGTSETQYF
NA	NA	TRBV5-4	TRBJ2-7	TGTGCCAGCAGCTTAGGTCAGGGGCGCTACGAGCAGTACTTC	CASSLGQGRYEQYF
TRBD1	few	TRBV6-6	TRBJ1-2	TGTGCCAGCAGTTCCCGCGGGACAGGGGTTGGCTACACCTTC	CASSSRGTGVGYTF
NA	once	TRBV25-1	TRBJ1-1	TGTGCCAGCAGACGAACACGAAACACTGAAGCTTTCTTT	CASRRTRNTEAFF
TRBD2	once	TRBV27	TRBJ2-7	TGTGCCAGCAGTTTCCTAGCGGGGGAAATCTACGAGCAGTACTTC	CASSFLAGEIYEQYF
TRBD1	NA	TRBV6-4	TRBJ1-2	TGTGCCAGCAGTGACTCGAGGGACAGGGGTCTTGGCTACACCTTC	CASSDSRDRGLGYTF
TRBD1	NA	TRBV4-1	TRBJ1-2	TGCGCCAGCAGCCAAGATTGGGACAGGGGTAACTATGGCTACACCTTC	CASSQDWDRGNYGYTF
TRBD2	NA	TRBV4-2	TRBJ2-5	TGTGCCAGCAGCCAAGCGCCACTAGCGGGGGGCCAAGAGACCCAGTACTTC	CASSQAPLAGGQETQYF
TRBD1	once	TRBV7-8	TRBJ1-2	TGTGCCAGCAGCTCCCAGGGGGGCGGCTACACCTTC	CASSSQGGGYTF
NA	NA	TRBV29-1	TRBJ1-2	TGCAGCGTTGAAGATCGGGGTGGTGGCTACACCTTC	CSVEDRGGGYTF
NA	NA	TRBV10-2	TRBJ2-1	TGCGCCACCACAGGGAGTCGATCCTACAATGAGCAGTTCTTC	CATTGSRSYNEQFF
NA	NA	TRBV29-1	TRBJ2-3	TGCAGCGGAAGGGACTTTGCCACAGATACGCAGTATTTT	CSGRDFATDTQYF
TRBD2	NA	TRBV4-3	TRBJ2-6	TGCGCCAGCGGCCAAGACGGGGGGACCTCTGGGGCCAACGTCCTGACTTTC	CASGQDGGTSGANVLTF